The T cell receptor beta chain described here comes from a study of early T cells in non-severe SARS-CoV-2 infection. Molecules of cDNA were individually given unique molecular identifiers that were attached to them. TCRdb called the 5' RACE reads again in MiXCR, with one record for every CDR3 protein. There are tens of thousands of distinct CDR3 sequences in the sample; roughly an eighth occur only once, and roughly 2.5% lies in the top ten. Trimming removed 4 bases from V and 3 bases from J, with 6 bases in between. CDR1 is SQVTM and CDR2 is ANQGSEA in the germline V gene. The CDR3 length is 11 residues.

The chain joins TRBV29-1 to TRBJ1-1, with no clear D. The sequencing used whole blood, collected at baseline. The TCR sequence derives from an adult who was a healthcare worker with PCR-confirmed SARS-CoV-2 infection or an uninfected control (not recorded which). CDR3 region: CSVAVDTEAFF. DNA for the CDR3: TGCAGCGTTGCTGTCGACACTGAAGCTTTCTTT.